This passage covers 4 T cell receptor beta chains from one sample sequenced in a study of blood T cell repertoires in COVID-19 (dated by TCRdb to the early 2020s). Library prep was done by the immunoSEQ multiplex PCR assay. Entries here come from immuneACCESS through TCRdb and include only in-frame sequences with V and J called. Some clones fail to appear in such tables; in the studies checked, an unresolved V gene covers under half of the shortfall, and the cause of the remainder is unknown. In all, the sample holds 200,000 or so clones, and 86% of those were seen once. The ten biggest clones cover 3% to 4.5% of the sample. The sample was PBMCs or T cells enriched from blood (not recorded which). The receptors come from a woman aged 40 to 55 with acute COVID-19.

The chain has TRBV19 and TRBJ1-6; a weak D match, TRBD1 (5 bases). CDR1 and CDR2 (germline): LNHDA, SQIVND (reference sequence). V was trimmed by 1 base and J by 3 bases, leaving 10 bases between them. This CDR3 has 16 amino acids. The CDR3 DNA reads TGTGCCAGTAGTATAGCGGAGGGGTTCTATAATTCACCCCTCCACTTT. Translating gives CASSIAEGFYNSPLHF.

This clone was counted between two and nine times. J is TRBJ2-2 and V is TRBV29-1; 7 bases map to TRBD2. The CDR3 has 13 residues. Germline values: CDR1 SQVTM, CDR2 ANQGSEA. The J segment lost 7 bases and the V segment lost 7 bases, leaving 9 bases of the junction unmatched. CDR3 region: CSARRGNGGELFF. In nucleotides, the CDR3 is TGCAGCGCCAGGCGGGGGAACGGCGGGGAGCTGTTTTTT.

This clone is a singleton in its sample. The genes are TRBV5-4 and TRBJ1-2, with TRBD1 matching over 7 bases. Trimming cost V 2 bases and J 2 bases; bases outside gene matches: 6. The germline CDR1 and CDR2 sequences are SGHNT and YYREEE (reference sequence). The CDR3 consists of 15 residues. The CDR3 region has the DNA TGTGCCAGCAGCTTTTTGGACAGGCCCAACTATGGCTACACCTTC. It encodes CASSFLDRPNYGYTF.

This clone was seen at least ten times. V is TRBV30 and J is TRBJ1-6, with TRBD1 matching over 11 bases. CDR3 size: 14 residues. Trimming took 4 bases from V and 7 from J; bases not matched to a gene: 3. In germline, CDR1 is GTSNPN, CDR2 SVGIG (reference sequence). For the CDR3, the DNA is TGTGCCTGGAACGGGGACAGGGGGAATTCACCCCTCCACTTT. Encoded protein: CAWNGDRGNSPLHF.